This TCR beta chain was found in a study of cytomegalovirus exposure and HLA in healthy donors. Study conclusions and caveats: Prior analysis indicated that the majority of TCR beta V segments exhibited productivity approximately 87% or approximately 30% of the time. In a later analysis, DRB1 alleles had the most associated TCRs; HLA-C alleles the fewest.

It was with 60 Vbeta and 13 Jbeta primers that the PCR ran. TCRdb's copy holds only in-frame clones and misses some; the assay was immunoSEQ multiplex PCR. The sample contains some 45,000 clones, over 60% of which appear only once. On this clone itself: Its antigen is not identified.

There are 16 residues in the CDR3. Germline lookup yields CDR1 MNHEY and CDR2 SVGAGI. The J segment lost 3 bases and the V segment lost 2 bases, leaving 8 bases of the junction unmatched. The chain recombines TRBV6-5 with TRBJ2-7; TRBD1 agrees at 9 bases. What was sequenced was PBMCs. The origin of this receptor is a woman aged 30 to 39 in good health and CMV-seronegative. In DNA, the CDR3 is TGTGCCAGCAGTTACGGACAGGGGACGGGGATCTACGAGCAGTACTTC. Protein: CASSYGQGTGIYEQYF.